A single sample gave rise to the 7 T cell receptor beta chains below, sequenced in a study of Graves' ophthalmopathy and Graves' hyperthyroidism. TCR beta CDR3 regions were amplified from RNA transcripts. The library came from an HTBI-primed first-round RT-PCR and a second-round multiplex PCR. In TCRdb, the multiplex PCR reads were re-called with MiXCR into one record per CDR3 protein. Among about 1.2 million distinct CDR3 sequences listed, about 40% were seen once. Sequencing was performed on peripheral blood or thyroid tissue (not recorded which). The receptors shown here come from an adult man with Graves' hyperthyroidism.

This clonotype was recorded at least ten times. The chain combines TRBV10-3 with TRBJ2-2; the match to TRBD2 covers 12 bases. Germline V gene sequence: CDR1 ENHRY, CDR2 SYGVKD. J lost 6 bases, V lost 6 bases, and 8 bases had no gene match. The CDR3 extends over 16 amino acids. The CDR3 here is CAISPQTSGSAGELFF. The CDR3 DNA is TGTGCCATCAGCCCACAGACTAGCGGGAGTGCCGGGGAGCTGTTTTTT.

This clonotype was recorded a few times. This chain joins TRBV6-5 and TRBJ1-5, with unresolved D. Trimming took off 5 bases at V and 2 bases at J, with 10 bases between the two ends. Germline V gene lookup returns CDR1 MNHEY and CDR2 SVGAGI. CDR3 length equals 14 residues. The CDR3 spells CASSVQWGNQPQHF. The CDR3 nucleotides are TGTGCCAGCAGTGTTCAATGGGGCAATCAGCCCCAGCATTTT.

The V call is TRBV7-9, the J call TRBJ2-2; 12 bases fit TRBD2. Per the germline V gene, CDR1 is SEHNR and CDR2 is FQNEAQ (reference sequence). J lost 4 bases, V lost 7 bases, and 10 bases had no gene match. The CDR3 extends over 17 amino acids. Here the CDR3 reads CASIPAGLAGGTGELFF. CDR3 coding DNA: TGTGCCAGCATCCCCGCGGGACTAGCGGGTGGCACCGGGGAGCTGTTTTTT.

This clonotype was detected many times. The CDR3: CAGRGGLDNSYEQYF. The CDR3 DNA reads TGTGCCGGCCGTGGGGGTCTCGATAACTCCTACGAGCAGTACTTC. The V call is TRBV9, the J call TRBJ2-7; either TRBD1 or TRBD2 may supply D (5 bases each). V shed 10 bases and J shed 0 bases, with 20 bases lying between them. CDR3 length: 15 amino acids. The V gene's germline CDR1 is SGDLS and CDR2 YYNGEE.

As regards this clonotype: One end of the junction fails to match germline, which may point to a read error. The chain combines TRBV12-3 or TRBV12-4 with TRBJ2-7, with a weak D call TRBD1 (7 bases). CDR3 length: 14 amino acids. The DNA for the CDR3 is TGTGTCAGCAGTTTAGCAGGGGGGACTTCCGAGCAGTACTTC. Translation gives CVSSLAGGTSEQYF.

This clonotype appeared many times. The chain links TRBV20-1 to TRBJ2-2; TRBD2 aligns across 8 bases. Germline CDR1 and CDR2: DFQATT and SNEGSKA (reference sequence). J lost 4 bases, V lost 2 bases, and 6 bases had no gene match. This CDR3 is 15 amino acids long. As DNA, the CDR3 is TGCAGTGCTAGACGGAGCGGGGGACGCACCGGGGAGCTGTTTTTT. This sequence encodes CSARRSGGRTGELFF.

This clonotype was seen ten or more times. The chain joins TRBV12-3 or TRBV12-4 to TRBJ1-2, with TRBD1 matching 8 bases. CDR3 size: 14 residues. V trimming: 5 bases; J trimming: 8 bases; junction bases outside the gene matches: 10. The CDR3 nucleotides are TGTGCCAGCAGTCCCGGACAGGGATTAGGCGGCTACACCTTC. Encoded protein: CASSPGQGLGGYTF.